The 20 T cell receptor beta chains below all came from one sample that was sequenced in a study of vaccination and CD4 T cells after COVID-19. Treatment meaning: approximately nine-day PBMC culture with coronavirus spike peptide pools or control peptides (ViraFEST assay). The Oncomine TCR Beta short-read assay sequenced DNA from cultured CD4+ T cells. TCRdb itself ran the PCR reads through MiXCR, one entry per CDR3 protein. There are 10,000 to 15,000 distinct CDR3 sequences in the sample; 50% to 65% occur only once, and 10% to 15% lies in the top ten. These receptors lack a known antigen. Sequenced sample: CD4+ T cells from blood, cultured in vitro. These receptors originate from a human donor who had recovered from COVID-19.

This clonotype has a handful of counts. The chain carries TRBV10-3 and TRBJ1-3; D is ambiguous. Germline V gene sequence: CDR1 ENHRY, CDR2 SYGVKD. Trimming removed 4 bases at V and 0 bases at J, with 10 bases between. The CDR3 runs 15 residues. CDR3 bases: TGTGCCATCAGTGGGGCGGCAGCCTCTGGAAACACCATATATTTT. Encoded protein: CAISGAAASGNTIYF.

The table lists this clonotype with a few counts. This chain uses TRBV10-1 with TRBJ1-2; perhaps TRBD1 as D (5 bases). The V and J ends lost 3 bases and 0 bases respectively, with 17 bases between them. This CDR3 spans 17 amino acids. The germline V gene encodes CDR1 WNHNN and CDR2 SYGVQD (reference sequence). CDR3 sequence reads: CASSEGQGDLANYGYTF. CDR3 sequence (DNA): TGCGCCAGCAGTGAAGGGCAGGGTGACCTAGCTAACTATGGCTACACCTTC.

The chain combines TRBV11-3 with TRBJ2-7; the match to TRBD2 covers 7 bases. V lost 11 bases to trimming and J lost 2 bases; unmatched junction nucleotides: 9. Germline-derived CDR1 and CDR2 are SGHNT and YENEEA. The CDR3 covers 13 residues. Here the CDR3 reads CASGGGVAYEQYF. CDR3 sequence (DNA): TGTGCCTCTGGGGGAGGGGTGGCCTACGAGCAGTACTTC.

The chain links TRBV23-1 to TRBJ2-3, with 7 bases lining up with TRBD1. TRBV23-1 is placed among ORFs of uncertain function. The CDR3 runs 14 residues. Trimming cost V 6 bases and J 1 base; bases outside gene matches: 4. As DNA, the CDR3 is TGCGCCAGCAGACAGGGGAGTGGCACAGATACGCAGTATTTT. Protein: CASRQGSGTDTQYF.

This chain links TRBV4-1 with TRBJ1-3; D gene uncertain. Germline V lookup: CDR1 MGHRA, CDR2 YSYEKL. The CDR3 covers 14 residues. The V gene lost 3 bases and the J gene lost 2 bases, with 8 bases spanning the gap. CDR3 sequence reads: CASSHPDPGNTIYF. The CDR3 DNA reads TGCGCCAGCAGCCATCCCGACCCTGGAAACACCATATATTTT.

The chain carries TRBV12-3 or TRBV12-4 and TRBJ1-2; 10 bases match TRBD1. V trimming: 9 bases; J trimming: 10 bases; junction bases outside the gene matches: 11. The CDR3 is 13 amino acids. The CDR3 reads CASKTGGLGDYTF. The DNA of the CDR3 is TGTGCCAGTAAGACAGGGGGCCTTGGTGACTACACCTTC.

This rearrangement joins TRBV11-3 to TRBJ1-1; D unresolved. V gave up 5 bases and J gave up 4 bases, with 17 bases separating them. The CDR3 is 15 residues long. The germline gives CDR1 SGHNT, CDR2 YENEEA. The CDR3 spells CASSARALLRTEAFF. In nucleotides, the CDR3 is TGTGCCAGCAGCGCCCGGGCCCTACTTCGCACTGAAGCTTTCTTT.

The V and J genes are TRBV5-1 and TRBJ1-1, with a tentative D call TRBD1 (5 bases). V shed 0 bases and J shed 4 bases, with 7 bases lying between them. Germline-derived CDR1 and CDR2 are SGHRS and YFSETQ. This CDR3 region has 13 residues. The CDR3 spells CASSLEQGTEAFF. Written as DNA, the CDR3 is TGCGCCAGCAGCTTGGAGCAGGGCACTGAAGCTTTCTTT.

This rearrangement joins TRBV5-1 to TRBJ2-3; the D call may be TRBD1 or TRBD2 (5 bases each). The V gene's germline CDR1 is SGHRS and CDR2 YFSETQ. V lost 4 bases and J lost 7, with 16 bases in between. CDR3 length equals 14 residues. Written as DNA, the CDR3 is TGCGCCAGCAGCCGAGGGGTCTCAACATATACGCAGTATTTT. This codes for CASSRGVSTYTQYF. Drawing the rest from reference TRBV5-1 and TRBJ2-3, the complete variable domain is KAGVTQTPRYLIKTRGQQVTLSCSPISGHRSVSWYQQTPGQGLQFLFEYFSETQRNKGNFPGRFSGRQFSNSRSEMNVSTLELGDSALYLCASSRGVSTYTQYFGPGTRLTVL.

This clonotype occurred a few times. This rearrangement joins TRBV19 to TRBJ1-2; no firm D call. The CDR3 totals 11 residues. The V end was cut by 8 bases, the J end by 5 bases, with 9 bases between. CDR1 and CDR2 from the germline V gene are LNHDA and SQIVND (reference sequence). The CDR3, as DNA: TGTGCCAGTTTTGAGAGATATGGCTACACCTTC. Protein product: CASFERYGYTF. Based on the CDR3 plus reference TRBV19 and TRBJ1-2, the full variable domain is DGGITQSPKYLFRKEGQNVTLSCEQNLNHDAMYWYRQDPGQGLRLIYYSQIVNDFQKGDIAEGYSVSREKKESFPLTVTSAQKNPTAFYLCASFERYGYTFGSGTRLTVV.

This clonotype occurred a few times. CDR3 nucleotides: TGTGCCAGCAGCCAAAGGGTCCTCGGGGCACTGAACACTGAAGCTTTCTTT. This codes for CASSQRVLGALNTEAFF. The V gene is TRBV3-1, the J gene TRBJ1-1; possible D gene TRBD1, 5 bases. The length of the CDR3 is 17 residues. Germline-derived CDR1 and CDR2 are LGHDT and YNNKEL (reference sequence). Trimming cost V 2 bases and J 0 bases, with 16 bases left between them.

This clonotype showed up just a few times. The chain employs TRBV20-1 and TRBJ2-5; 7 bases match TRBD1. After removal of 5 bases from V and 4 bases from J, the junction contained 10 bases not matched to a gene. Germline V CDR1 and CDR2: DFQATT, SNEGSKA (reference sequence). The CDR3 contains 14 residues. CDR3 protein: CSALYRGKGETQYF. Here the CDR3 DNA reads TGCAGTGCTCTATACAGGGGAAAGGGAGAGACCCAGTACTTC.

The chain combines TRBV20-1 with TRBJ2-7, with 8 bases fitting TRBD1. CDR1 and CDR2 from the germline V gene are DFQATT and SNEGSKA (reference sequence). CDR3 size: 13 residues. The V and J ends lost 5 bases and 5 bases, in that order; junction bases with no gene match: 8. Here the CDR3 reads CSAPGTGPNEQYF. The CDR3, as DNA: TGCAGTGCTCCCGGGACAGGTCCTAACGAGCAGTACTTC.

The gene calls are TRBV30 and TRBJ1-2; TRBD1 matches at 7 bases. The junction had 10 bases not matched to a gene; V was cut back by 4 bases and J by 2 bases. The CDR3 spans 15 residues. The germline V gene has CDR1 GTSNPN and CDR2 SVGIG (reference sequence). Here the CDR3 DNA reads TGTGCCTGGAATCGTCTGGGGACAGAGAACTATGGCTACACCTTC. Translation gives CAWNRLGTENYGYTF. Full variable domain (rest looked up from reference TRBV30 and TRBJ1-2): SQTIHQWPATLVQPVGSPLSLECTVEGTSNPNLYWYRQAAGRGLQLLFYSVGIGQISSEVPQNLSASRPQDRQFILSSKKLLLSDSGFYLCAWNRLGTENYGYTFGSGTRLTVV.

The J gene is TRBJ1-6, the V gene TRBV19; D is possibly TRBD1 (5 bases). The V and J ends lost 5 bases and 7 bases respectively, with 12 bases between them. The germline CDR1 and CDR2 sequences are LNHDA and SQIVND (reference sequence). The CDR3 loop spans 14 amino acids. This chain's CDR3 is CASSRAGNNSPLHF. The CDR3 nucleotides read TGTGCCAGTAGTCGGGCAGGGAACAATTCACCCCTCCACTTT.

The rearrangement uses TRBV4-1 and TRBJ1-2, with no clear D. The CDR3 extends over 12 amino acids. V was trimmed by 0 bases and J by 7 bases, leaving 6 bases between them. Germline V gene lookup returns CDR1 MGHRA and CDR2 YSYEKL. The CDR3 is CASSQEWGGYTF. In DNA form, the CDR3 reads TGCGCCAGCAGCCAAGAGTGGGGTGGCTACACCTTC.

This sequence joins TRBV20-1 and TRBJ1-2; tentative D call: TRBD1 (5 bases). Trimming left V 6 bases short and J 3 bases short, with 14 bases between. CDR3 length equals 13 residues. In germline, CDR1 is DFQATT, CDR2 SNEGSKA (reference sequence). Written as DNA, the CDR3 is TGCAGTGCCCCGGGCAGGGATGACTATGGCTACACCTTC. It codes for CSAPGRDDYGYTF.

The V gene is TRBV7-2, the J gene TRBJ2-3; maybe TRBD2 (6 bases). This CDR3 has 15 residues. Germline V lookup: CDR1 SGHTA, CDR2 FQGNSA. The V gene lost 3 bases and the J gene lost 0 bases, with 10 bases spanning the gap. The CDR3 DNA sequence: TGTGCCAGCAGCTTTCCGGGGGTAAGCACAGATACGCAGTATTTT. This encodes CASSFPGVSTDTQYF.

The CDR3 DNA reads TGTGCCTGGAGCGGGACTAGCGGAGAGACCCAGTACTTC. It specifies CAWSGTSGETQYF. V gene TRBV30 combines with J gene TRBJ2-5; 11 bases agree with TRBD2. The CDR3 is 13 amino acids. The V segment lost 3 bases and the J segment 4 bases; nucleotides outside the gene matches: 1. Germline V CDR1 and CDR2: GTSNPN, SVGIG (reference sequence).

The chain carries TRBV4-3 and TRBJ1-2; 7 bases fit TRBD1. Germline V gene data show CDR1 as LGHNA and CDR2 as YSLEER. The CDR3 runs to 16 residues. Trimming took 0 bases from V and 0 from J; bases not matched to a gene: 4. CDR3 DNA sequence: TGCGCCAGCAGCCAAGAGGCAGGGGGAACTAACTATGGCTACACCTTC. Residues: CASSQEAGGTNYGYTF.